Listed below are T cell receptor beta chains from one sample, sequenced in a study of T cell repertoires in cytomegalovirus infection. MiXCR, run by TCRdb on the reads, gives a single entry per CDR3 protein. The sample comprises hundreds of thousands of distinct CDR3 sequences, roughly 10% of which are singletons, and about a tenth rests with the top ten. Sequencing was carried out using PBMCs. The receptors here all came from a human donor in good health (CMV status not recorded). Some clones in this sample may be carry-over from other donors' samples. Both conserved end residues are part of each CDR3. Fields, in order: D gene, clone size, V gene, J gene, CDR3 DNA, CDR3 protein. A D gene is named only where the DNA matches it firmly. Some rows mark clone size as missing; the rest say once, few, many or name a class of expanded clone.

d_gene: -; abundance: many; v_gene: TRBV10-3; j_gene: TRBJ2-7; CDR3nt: TGTGCCATCAGTGAACAACTTTACGAGCAGTACTTC; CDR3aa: CAISEQLYEQYF
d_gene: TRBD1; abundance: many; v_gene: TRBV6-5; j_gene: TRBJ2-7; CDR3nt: TGTGCCAGCAGTTACCCCAAACTGAATTGCTGGACAGGGGCCTACGAGCAGTACTTC; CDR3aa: CASSYPKLNCWTGAYEQYF
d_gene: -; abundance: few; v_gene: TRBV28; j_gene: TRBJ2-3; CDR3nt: TGTGCCAGCAACATATTCACAGATACGCAGTATTTT; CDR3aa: CASNIFTDTQYF
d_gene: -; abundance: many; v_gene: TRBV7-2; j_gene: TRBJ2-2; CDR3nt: TGTGCCAGCAGACCCGTGTGGGACACCGGGGAGCTGTTTTTT; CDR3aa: CASRPVWDTGELFF
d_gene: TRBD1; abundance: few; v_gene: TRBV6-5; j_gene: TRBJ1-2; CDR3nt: TGTGCCAGCAGTTACTCGAGCAGGGGGGACTATGGCTACACCTTC; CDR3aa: CASSYSSRGDYGYTF
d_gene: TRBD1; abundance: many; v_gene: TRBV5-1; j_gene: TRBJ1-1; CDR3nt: TGCGCCAGCAGCTTGGGCCCCCCCGACAGGGCCACTGAAGCTTTCTTT; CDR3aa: CASSLGPPDRATEAFF
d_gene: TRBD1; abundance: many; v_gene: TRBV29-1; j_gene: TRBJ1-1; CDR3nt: TGCAGCGTTGGTGCCCGGGACAGGGAAGGAAGTGGTGAAGCTTTCTTT; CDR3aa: CSVGARDREGSGEAFF
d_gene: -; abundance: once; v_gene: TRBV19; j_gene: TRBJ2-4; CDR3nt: TGTGCCAGTAGTATAACCTTCCGAGCCAAAAACATTCAGTACTTC; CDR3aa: CASSITFRAKNIQYF
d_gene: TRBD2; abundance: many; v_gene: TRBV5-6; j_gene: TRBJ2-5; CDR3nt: TGTGCCAGCAGCTTGCGGGGGGAGAGGGAGACCCAGTACTTC; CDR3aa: CASSLRGERETQYF
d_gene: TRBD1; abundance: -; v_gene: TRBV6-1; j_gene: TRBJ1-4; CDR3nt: TGTGCCAGCAGCTACGGGACAGGGGTTGAAAAACTGTTTTTT; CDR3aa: CASSYGTGVEKLFF
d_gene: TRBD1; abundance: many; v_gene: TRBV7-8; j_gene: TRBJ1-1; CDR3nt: TGTGCCAGCAGCTTAGGGACAGGCCGTGAAGCTTTCTTT; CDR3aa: CASSLGTGREAFF
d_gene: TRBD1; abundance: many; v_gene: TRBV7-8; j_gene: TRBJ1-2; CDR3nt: TGTGCCAGCAGCTCGGGACAGGGAGAGGGCTACACCTTC; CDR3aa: CASSSGQGEGYTF